This TCR beta chain derives from a study of blood T cell repertoires in COVID-19. Germline CDR1 is SGHTA and CDR2 is FQGNSA. The junction had 3 bases not matched to a gene; V was cut back by 1 base and J by 3 bases. The CDR3 consists of 15 residues. Produced via immunoSEQ multiplex PCR; TCRdb's table is partial and in-frame only. Of around 250,000 clones in the sample, roughly 85% were seen once. V is TRBV7-2 and J is TRBJ2-1; 7 nucleotides line up with TRBD1. The sequence derives from a man in his fifties or sixties with active or convalescent COVID-19. The sequenced material came from peripheral blood. CDR3 sequence reads: CASSLGQGGYNEQFF. The CDR3 region has the DNA TGTGCCAGCAGCTTAGGACAGGGCGGCTACAATGAGCAGTTCTTC.